Listed below are T cell receptor beta chains from one sample, sequenced in a study of CD8 T cells in ankylosing spondylitis. MiXCR, run by TCRdb on the 5' RACE reads, gives a single entry per CDR3 protein. Altogether roughly 180,000 distinct CDR3 sequences are present, 9.8% being singletons, with the ten largest covering more than 12%. Source material: blood, either unsorted or a sorted T cell fraction (not recorded which). Receptors were obtained from a female donor with ankylosing spondylitis or in good health (not recorded which). CDR3s include the opening cysteine and the closing phenylalanine or tryptophan. The order of the fields is CDR3 DNA, CDR3 protein, V gene, clone size, D gene, J gene. A D gene is named only where the DNA matches it firmly. A row's size may be missing; if present it is once, few, many or a size class.

TGTGCCAGCAGTTCACCTACAGGGGCTTTCGCCGTGGGCACTGAAGCTTTCTTT	CASSSPTGAFAVGTEAFF	TRBV27	few	TRBD1	TRBJ1-1
TGTGCCAGCAGTTTCGGCAAGCGGAACTACGAGCAGTACTTC	CASSFGKRNYEQYF	TRBV28	.	.	TRBJ2-7
TGTGCCAGCAGCCAGGACAGGACAACTAATGAAAAACTGTTTTTT	CASSQDRTTNEKLFF	TRBV4-2	many	TRBD1	TRBJ1-4
TGTGCCAGCAGCCCGGGCCCGGATACGCAGTATTTT	CASSPGPDTQYF	TRBV7-9	many	.	TRBJ2-3
TGTGCCAGCCTTTTAGGCACTGAAGCTTTCTTT	CASLLGTEAFF	TRBV6-6	few	.	TRBJ1-1
TGCGCCAGCAGCCAAGGGCAGGGCGGCACTGAAGCTTTCTTT	CASSQGQGGTEAFF	TRBV4-3	.	.	TRBJ1-1
TGCAGCGTCCCAGGGGATACGCAGTATTTT	CSVPGDTQYF	TRBV29-1	many	.	TRBJ2-3
TGTGCCAGCAGTTCCTCGGTTACGCAGTATTTT	CASSSSVTQYF	TRBV27	many	.	TRBJ2-3
TGCAGTGCCCGGACTAGCGGGAGGGCCTATGAGCAGTTCTTC	CSARTSGRAYEQFF	TRBV20-1	.	TRBD2	TRBJ2-1
TGCAGTGCGCAGACAGGGGGAGTTGGCAATGAGCAGTTCTTC	CSAQTGGVGNEQFF	TRBV20-1	many	TRBD1	TRBJ2-1
TGCGCCAGCAGCCAACTGAGTGGGGGCGGAGGGAATCAGCCCCAGCATTTT	CASSQLSGGGGNQPQHF	TRBV4-3	many	.	TRBJ1-5
TGCGCCAGCAGCCAGGGACTAATCTCCTACGAGCAGTACTTC	CASSQGLISYEQYF	TRBV4-3	few	TRBD2	TRBJ2-7
TGTGCCAGCAGTCCCTCGGGGGTTTCCATCGGTGAGCAGTTCTTC	CASSPSGVSIGEQFF	TRBV12-3/TRBV12-4	.	.	TRBJ2-1
TGTGCCAGCAGTTTCACCGGTAGGACCTACGAGCAGTACTTC	CASSFTGRTYEQYF	TRBV28	.	.	TRBJ2-7
TGTGCCAGCAGCGCCTCCAGAGACATTCAGTACTTC	CASSASRDIQYF	TRBV2	.	.	TRBJ2-4
TGCAGTGCCTTCCTATCCTGGACAGGGGGCTCCTACAATGAGCAGTTCTTC	CSAFLSWTGGSYNEQFF	TRBV20-1	few	TRBD1	TRBJ2-1
TGTGCCAGCAGTTACTCGATTGACAGACTTCAAGAGACCCAGTACTTC	CASSYSIDRLQETQYF	TRBV6-2/TRBV6-3	many	.	TRBJ2-5
TGTGCCAGCAGCTACTTCGGGGCGGGGTCTCAAGAGACCCAGTACTTC	CASSYFGAGSQETQYF	TRBV7-9	few	.	TRBJ2-5
TGCGCCAGCAGCTTAGGGGACTCCCCGCCTTACGAGCAGTACTTC	CASSLGDSPPYEQYF	TRBV5-1	.	.	TRBJ2-7
TGTGCCACCAGTGATTTAGGGACCGAATCACTCGATGAGCAGTTCTTC	CATSDLGTESLDEQFF	TRBV24-1	many	.	TRBJ2-1
TGCAGTGCCAGACTAGCGGGAGTACGGGAGCAGTTCTTC	CSARLAGVREQFF	TRBV20-1	.	TRBD2	TRBJ2-1
TGTGCCAGTAGTATCGACAGGGCTACCGGGGAGCTGTTTTTT	CASSIDRATGELFF	TRBV19	few	TRBD1	TRBJ2-2
TGTGCCAGCACCGTAGCGGGAGCGGAAGAGACCCAGTACTTC	CASTVAGAEETQYF	TRBV28	many	TRBD2	TRBJ2-5
TGTGCCAGCAGCTCAGACAGCGGGCCCGCCTACAATGAGCAGTTCTTC	CASSSDSGPAYNEQFF	TRBV7-9	few	.	TRBJ2-1
TGCGCCAGCAGCCCGACAGGGGCTGGCGAGCAGTACTTC	CASSPTGAGEQYF	TRBV4-3	.	TRBD1	TRBJ2-7
TGTGCCAGCAGCGTAAACAACTATGGCTACACCTTC	CASSVNNYGYTF	TRBV9	.	.	TRBJ1-2
TGTGCCAGCAGTGGACGGACCCGGGAGACCCAGTACTTC	CASSGRTRETQYF	TRBV6-1	.	.	TRBJ2-5
TGTGCCACCTTGGGGGGGGACCCCACTGAAGCTTTCTTT	CATLGGDPTEAFF	TRBV10-3	.	.	TRBJ1-1
TGTGCCAGCAGCTGGACTAGCGGGAGCACAGATACGCAGTATTTT	CASSWTSGSTDTQYF	TRBV7-2	.	TRBD2	TRBJ2-3
TGTGCCAGCAGTGGGTGGGGGTCCTACAATGAGCAGTTCTTC	CASSGWGSYNEQFF	TRBV2	many	.	TRBJ2-1
TGCAGCGTTCAGGGGACAGGTGGCCACGTTGAAGCTTTCTTT	CSVQGTGGHVEAFF	TRBV29-1	few	TRBD1	TRBJ1-1